This TCR beta chain was found in a study of OX40 agonist ivuxolimab in advanced cancers. Study context: Six ivuxolimab dose levels, 0.01 to 10 mg/kg, were given intravenously every 2 weeks.

Sequenced by immunoSEQ multiplex PCR; TCRdb stores in-frame clones only, minus some. The sample shows some 15,000 clones, around 78% of them seen only once. The V gene end was trimmed by 8 bases and the J gene end by 6 bases; junction bases not matched to a gene: 3. The germline V gene encodes CDR1 KGHSY and CDR2 FQNENV. CDR3 length: 12 residues. Study-wide points: Those patients achieving a partial response at 0.1-3.0 mg/kg showed among the lowest clonal expansion.

Comments on this clone: Its antigen is not identified.

The sample consisted of CD4+ or CD8+ T cells sorted from blood, taken in a trial of the OX40 agonist ivuxolimab. The chain carries TRBV16 and TRBJ2-1, with 8 bases identical to TRBD1. This receptor was obtained from an adult with an advanced solid tumor such as melanoma, head and neck, liver or kidney cancer. CDR3 sequence: CASGTGGNEQFF. For the CDR3, the DNA is TGTGCCAGCGGTACAGGGGGCAATGAGCAGTTCTTC.